The 20 T cell receptor beta chains presented below share a single source sample, sequenced in a study of read filtering for tumor transcriptome and immune sequencing (dated by TCRdb to 2018 to 2020). TCRdb names Illumina HiSeq 4000 as the instrument used. TCR libraries were built from roughly 370 ng RNA with the Immunoverse kit, using molecular barcoded adaptors covering alpha/delta and beta/gamma chains. In TCRdb, the public reads were trimmed at Q25 with fastp and aligned with MiXCR, with productive beta chains retained. Entries are consolidated by CDR3 protein sequence, retaining the most common genes and DNA. The sample table lists some 38,000 distinct CDR3 sequences, more than 13% of them with a count of one. The ten largest account for around 6.5% of the sample. The sample comprised a population of CD138-negative cells sorted from bone marrow. The cell subset or site label on this specimen signifies: bone marrow mononuclear cells depleted of CD138+ plasma/myeloma cells by negative magnetic selection. The source of these receptors is a donor over 35 with multiple myeloma.

This clonotype has at least ten counts. This clone may be a read error of a much larger clone one base away. The chain recombines TRBV20-1 with TRBJ2-1, with 8 bases identical to TRBD2. CDR3 length: 13 amino acids. CDR1 DFQATT and CDR2 SNEGSKA come from the germline V gene (reference sequence). The CDR3 sequence is CSAISGVYNEQLF. CDR3 bases: TGCAGTGCTATTAGCGGGGTCTACAATGAGCAGCTCTTC.

Comments on this clonotype: A much larger clone lies a single base off, so this may be a read error. In nucleotides, the CDR3 is TGTGCCAGCAGTGATTGGGGGCTGGTTGAAGCTCTCTTT. Its protein product is CASSDWGLVEALF. V and J are TRBV2 and TRBJ1-1; a weak D match, TRBD1 (6 bases). Germline CDR1 is SNHLY and CDR2 is FYNNEI. This CDR3 has 13 residues. Full variable domain (rest looked up from reference TRBV2 and TRBJ1-1): EPEVTQTPSHQVTQMGQEVILRCVPISNHLYFYWYRQILGQKVEFLVSFYNNEISEKSEIFDDQFSVERPDGSNFTLKIRSTKLEDSAMYFCASSDWGLVEALFGQGTRLTVV.

In this sample, this clonotype turned up many times. The chain uses TRBV20-1 and TRBJ2-7, with D perhaps matching TRBD2 (5 bases). CDR1 is DFQATT, CDR2 SNEGSKA, per germline (reference sequence). This CDR3 region has 16 residues. V was clipped by 0 bases and J by 5 bases, with 20 bases between them. The CDR3 reads CSARDGVAGKTDEQYF. The DNA for the CDR3 is TGCAGTGCTAGAGATGGGGTAGCCGGGAAAACCGACGAGCAGTACTTC.

As concerns this clonotype: This sequence may be a read error, since a much larger clone differs from it by one base. V gene TRBV2 combines with J gene TRBJ1-2, with D hard to call. CDR1 is SNHLY and CDR2 is FYNNEI in the germline V gene. CDR3 length: 13 amino acids. The CDR3 protein is CVSRVGLNYGYTF. CDR3 DNA sequence: TGTGTCAGCAGAGTGGGCCTTAACTATGGCTACACCTTC. Complete variable domain (other parts from reference TRBV2 and TRBJ1-2): EPEVTQTPSHQVTQMGQEVILRCVPISNHLYFYWYRQILGQKVEFLVSFYNNEISEKSEIFDDQFSVERPDGSNFTLKIRSTKLEDSAMYFCVSRVGLNYGYTFGSGTRLTVV.

This clonotype was seen repeatedly, ten times or more. This chain uses TRBV10-3 with TRBJ2-3; the match to TRBD2 covers 8 bases. Germline loops: CDR1 ENHRY, CDR2 SYGVKD. CDR3 length: 13 amino acids. V lost 2 bases to trimming and J lost 12 bases; unmatched junction nucleotides: 7. CDR3 bases: TGTGCCATCAGTGAGCGTAGCGGGGAATCACAGTATTTT. Protein product: CAISERSGESQYF.

The sample holds a few counts of this clonotype. The DNA of the CDR3 is TGTGCCAGCAGCTTAGCTGAGGGAAGAGCCAAAAACATTCAGTACTTC. Protein product: CASSLAEGRAKNIQYF. The rearrangement links TRBV7-2 to TRBJ2-4; perhaps TRBD2 as D (5 bases). V was cut by 0 bases and J by 0 bases, with 9 bases left in between. The CDR3 covers 16 residues. Germline CDR1 is SGHTA and CDR2 is FQGNSA.

This clonotype was counted between two and nine times. This sequence joins TRBV30 and TRBJ1-1; D is uncertain. This CDR3 spans 11 amino acids. V was pared by 1 base and J by 7 bases, with 7 bases between. From germline, CDR1 is GTSNPN and CDR2 SVGIG (reference sequence). The CDR3 DNA sequence: TGTGCCTGGAGTGCACCCCTTGAAGCTTTCTTT. As protein: CAWSAPLEAFF.

This clonotype was detected many times. The chain has TRBV5-1 and TRBJ2-7; the D gene is possibly TRBD2 (6 bases). The CDR3 length is 13 residues. The V end lost 1 base, the J end lost 6 bases, and 11 bases lay between the germline ends. Germline CDR1 reads SGHRS; CDR2 reads YFSETQ. CDR3 in DNA: TGCGCCAGCAGCTTGTTCGGGGGACGCGAGCAGTACTTC. Encoded protein: CASSLFGGREQYF.

This clonotype was counted many times. The CDR3 DNA is TGTGCCAGCAGCTTTTACAGGGGGGGTATTGAAGCTTTCTTT. As protein: CASSFYRGGIEAFF. The genes are TRBV7-9 and TRBJ1-1, with 8 nucleotides matching TRBD1. There are 14 residues in the CDR3. V gave up 3 bases and J gave up 7 bases; unmatched junction bases: 7. Germline V gene data show CDR1 as SEHNR and CDR2 as FQNEAQ (reference sequence).

Many counts were recorded for this clonotype. V gene TRBV11-3 combines with J gene TRBJ2-7, with 7 bases aligning to TRBD2. This CDR3 is built from 16 residues. J was trimmed by 2 bases and V by 1 base; bases with no gene match: 8. Germline values: CDR1 SGHNT, CDR2 YENEEA. The CDR3 bases are TGTGCCAGCAGCTTAGCCGGTCCGGGAGGAGCCTACGAGCAGTACTTC. This encodes CASSLAGPGGAYEQYF. Complete variable domain (other parts from reference TRBV11-3 and TRBJ2-7): EAGVVQSPRYKIIEKKQPVAFWCNPISGHNTLYWYLQNLGQGPELLIRYENEEAVDDSQLPKDRFSAERLKGVDSTLKIQPAELGDSAVYLCASSLAGPGGAYEQYFGPGTRLTVT.

This clonotype came up many times. The chain carries TRBV9 and TRBJ2-5, with 8 positions matching TRBD2. J was trimmed by 4 bases and V by 1 base; bases with no gene match: 6. The germline V gene has CDR1 SGDLS and CDR2 YYNGEE. The CDR3 has 15 residues. The CDR3 DNA reads TGTGCCAGCAGCGTATACGGGGGGGCCTTAGAGACCCAGTACTTC. Protein product: CASSVYGGALETQYF.

This clonotype was counted at least ten times. The chain recombines TRBV11-2 with TRBJ2-3; D not certain. Trimming left V 6 bases short and J 2 bases short, with 15 bases between. This CDR3 contains 15 residues. In germline, CDR1 is SGHAT, CDR2 FQNNGV. CDR3 DNA sequence: TGTGCCAGCAGTTATAACCCGACTCTCACAGATACGCAGTATTTT. This codes for CASSYNPTLTDTQYF.

V usage is TRBV4-1 and J usage is TRBJ2-3; possibly TRBD1 or TRBD2 for D (5 bases each). The CDR3 has 16 amino acids. V was shortened by 1 base and J by 1 base, with 12 bases between the two germline ends. The germline CDR1 and CDR2 sequences are MGHRA and YSYEKL. The CDR3 DNA reads as TGCGCCAGCAGCCAAGCACTAGTCAGGGGCACAGATACGCAGTATTTT. Its protein is CASSQALVRGTDTQYF.

This clonotype came up many times. This chain links TRBV5-1 with TRBJ2-3; no clear D. V lost 3 bases to trimming and J lost 6 bases, with 14 bases between them. This CDR3 region has 14 residues. Germline V CDR1 and CDR2: SGHRS, YFSETQ. In DNA form, the CDR3 reads TGCGCCAGCAGCTCCCTAAACAGTGGCGATACGCAGTATTTT. Residues: CASSSLNSGDTQYF. Together with reference TRBV5-1 and TRBJ2-3, the CDR3 gives the full variable domain: KAGVTQTPRYLIKTRGQQVTLSCSPISGHRSVSWYQQTPGQGLQFLFEYFSETQRNKGNFPGRFSGRQFSNSRSEMNVSTLELGDSALYLCASSSLNSGDTQYFGPGTRLTVL.

This clonotype was detected ten times or more. The rearrangement links TRBV18 to TRBJ1-1; TRBD1 is a possible D gene (6 bases). V was clipped by 2 bases and J by 5 bases, with 18 bases between them. The CDR3 extends over 16 amino acids. Germline V lookup: CDR1 KGHSH, CDR2 LQKENI. This CDR3 is CASSPEAQGRGTEAFF. The CDR3 region has the DNA TGTGCCAGCTCACCAGAAGCGCAGGGGAGAGGAACTGAAGCTTTCTTT.

The chain couples TRBV9 to TRBJ1-5; D is ambiguous. The CDR3 has 14 residues. Trimming took off 4 bases at V and 3 bases at J, with 11 bases between the two ends. CDR1 is SGDLS, CDR2 YYNGEE, per germline. CDR3 amino acids: CASSPLRDNQPQHF. The CDR3 DNA reads as TGTGCCAGCAGCCCCCTTCGGGACAATCAGCCCCAGCATTTT.

On this clonotype: With a far larger clone one base away, a read error is the likely cause. The rearrangement uses TRBV6-1 and TRBJ1-1, with 7 nucleotides matching TRBD1. The CDR3 length is 16 residues. The germline CDR1 and CDR2 sequences are MNHNS and SASEGT. In DNA form, the CDR3 reads TGTGCCGGCAGTTACTCCAGGAACAGGGGGAACACTGAAGCTTTCTTT. Amino acid sequence: CAGSYSRNRGNTEAFF.

This clonotype occurred many times. The chain combines TRBV4-1 with TRBJ1-6; D remains ambiguous. This CDR3 has 15 amino acids. The germline V and J ends were trimmed by 1 base and 8 bases, with 12 bases remaining between them. The germline CDR1 and CDR2 sequences are MGHRA and YSYEKL. The CDR3 DNA reads TGCGCCAGCAGCCAAGCAGCGTTTAGGTATTCACCCCTCCACTTT. Its protein product is CASSQAAFRYSPLHF.

At least ten counts were recorded for this clonotype. The chain recombines TRBV3-1 with TRBJ2-3; D may be TRBD2 (6 bases). The germline CDR1 and CDR2 sequences are LGHDT and YNNKEL (reference sequence). Trimming pared 3 bases from V and 4 bases from J, leaving 11 bases between. The CDR3 is 14 residues long. The CDR3 DNA follows: TGTGCCAGCAGCCACACTAGCAAGTCAGATACGCAGTATTTT. This codes for CASSHTSKSDTQYF.

This clonotype has at least ten counts. The chain uses TRBV20-1 and TRBJ2-3; 12 positions match TRBD2. Germline V CDR1 and CDR2: DFQATT, SNEGSKA (reference sequence). The length of the CDR3 is 14 residues. J gave up 6 bases and V 6 bases, and 7 bases lay outside the gene matches. As DNA, the CDR3 is TGCAGTGCAACGGGACTAGCGGGCCCGGATACGCAGTATTTT. Protein: CSATGLAGPDTQYF.